A single sample gave rise to the 19 T cell receptor beta chains below, sequenced in a study of blood T cell repertoires in COVID-19. Profiled with immunoSEQ multiplex PCR; TCRdb holds only in-frame clones, not every one. The table has around 330,000 clones, more than 75% seen once. The sequenced sample consisted of PBMCs or T cells enriched from blood (not recorded which). The origin of the receptors is a man in his 60s who had recovered from COVID-19.

The J gene is TRBJ1-1, the V gene TRBV15; unclear D gene. Trimming cost V 0 bases and J 0 bases, with 8 bases left between them. Germline V gene data show CDR1 as LNHNV and CDR2 as YYDKDF (reference sequence). The CDR3 extends over 15 amino acids. CDR3 amino acids: CATSRDSAVNTEAFF. In DNA form, the CDR3 reads TGTGCCACCAGCAGAGATTCCGCGGTGAACACTGAAGCTTTCTTT. Supplemented by reference TRBV15 and TRBJ1-1, the full variable domain reads DAMVIQNPRYQVTQFGKPVTLSCSQTLNHNVMYWYQQKSSQAPKLLFHYYDKDFNNEADTPDNFQSRRPNTSFCFLDIRSPGLGDTAMYLCATSRDSAVNTEAFFGQGTRLTVV.

V is TRBV5-4 and J is TRBJ2-6; maybe TRBD1 (6 bases). Germline lookup yields CDR1 SGHNT and CDR2 YYREEE (reference sequence). V gave up 3 bases and J gave up 1 base, with 8 bases separating them. This CDR3 comprises 15 residues. CDR3 residues: CASSSQGSGANVLTF. Written as DNA, the CDR3 is TGTGCCAGCAGCTCACAGGGATCTGGGGCCAACGTCCTGACTTTC.

The chain recombines TRBV7-2 with TRBJ2-3, with 12 bases aligning to TRBD2. This CDR3 is 17 amino acids long. In germline, CDR1 is SGHTA, CDR2 FQGNSA. J gave up 4 bases and V 5 bases, and 10 bases lay outside the gene matches. In DNA, the CDR3 is TGTGCCAGCAGCCTCAACTCGCTAGCGGGAGGGCCAGATACGCAGTATTTT. Translating it yields CASSLNSLAGGPDTQYF. Full variable domain (missing parts from reference TRBV7-2 and TRBJ2-3): GAGVSQSPSNKVTEKGKDVELRCDPISGHTALYWYRQSLGQGLEFLIYFQGNSAPDKSGLPSDRFSAERTGGSVSTLTIQRTQQEDSAVYLCASSLNSLAGGPDTQYFGPGTRLTVL.

This chain uses TRBV7-3 with TRBJ1-2; 8 bases map to TRBD1. Germline V gene sequence: CDR1 SGHTA, CDR2 FQGTGA. The CDR3 has 17 residues. V was pared by 0 bases and J by 4 bases, with 10 bases of the junction left unmatched. The CDR3 is CASSLTSRGRNGYGYTF. In nucleotides, the CDR3 is TGTGCCAGCAGCTTAACTTCCAGGGGGCGGAACGGCTATGGCTACACCTTC.

The chain couples TRBV4-1 to TRBJ2-7; the match to TRBD1 covers 9 bases. The germline V gene encodes CDR1 MGHRA and CDR2 YSYEKL. The CDR3 length is 15 residues. Unmatched junction bases numbered 4, after V lost 1 base and J lost 3 bases. CDR3 region: CASSQGTGDNYEQYF. Here the CDR3 DNA reads TGCGCCAGCAGCCAAGGGACAGGGGACAACTACGAGCAGTACTTC.

The chain uses TRBV25-1 and TRBJ2-2, with D uncertain. CDR1 is MGHDK and CDR2 is SYGVNS in the germline V gene. The CDR3 runs 13 residues. V was shortened by 3 bases and J by 6 bases, with 8 bases between the two germline ends. The CDR3 DNA reads as TGTGCCAGCAGTGATAGCTTGTCCGGGGAGCTGTTTTTT. Its translation is CASSDSLSGELFF.

The genes are TRBV30 and TRBJ1-2; weak D call: TRBD1 (6 bases). This CDR3 has 14 amino acids. V was cut by 2 bases and J by 3 bases, with 13 bases left in between. Germline loops: CDR1 GTSNPN, CDR2 SVGIG (reference sequence). DNA of the CDR3: TGTGCCTGGAGTCAACAGGGAGTCCACTATGGCTACACCTTC. Its translation: CAWSQQGVHYGYTF. Using reference TRBV30 and TRBJ1-2 for the parts outside the CDR3, the full variable domain is SQTIHQWPATLVQPVGSPLSLECTVEGTSNPNLYWYRQAAGRGLQLLFYSVGIGQISSEVPQNLSASRPQDRQFILSSKKLLLSDSGFYLCAWSQQGVHYGYTFGSGTRLTVV.

This clone was detected a few times. The CDR3, as DNA: TGTGCCAGCAGCAGGGACAGGCTTTTGGGCGGTGGCTACACCTTC. It specifies CASSRDRLLGGGYTF. The V and J genes are TRBV2 and TRBJ1-2, with 8 bases that match TRBD1. The CDR3 runs 15 residues. The junction had 13 bases not matched to a gene; V was cut back by 6 bases and J by 7 bases. Looked up from germline, CDR1 is SNHLY and CDR2 is FYNNEI.

A few counts support this clone. This sequence joins TRBV4-1 and TRBJ2-7; 9 nucleotides line up with TRBD1. After removal of 2 bases from V and 0 bases from J, the junction contained 14 bases not matched to a gene. The CDR3 loop spans 19 amino acids. Germline loops: CDR1 MGHRA, CDR2 YSYEKL. The CDR3: CASSQLPTMTGGHSYEQYF. CDR3 bases: TGCGCCAGCAGCCAACTTCCTACTATGACAGGGGGTCACTCCTACGAGCAGTACTTC.

This sequence joins TRBV5-1 and TRBJ1-1; no firm D call. This CDR3 spans 17 amino acids. Germline assignment: CDR1 SGHRS and CDR2 YFSETQ. The V and J ends lost 0 bases and 0 bases respectively, with 15 bases between them. For the CDR3, the DNA is TGCGCCAGCAGCTTGGAACTAAACCCGACTGTGAACACTGAAGCTTTCTTT. This translates into CASSLELNPTVNTEAFF.

This clone was detected a few times. The chain carries TRBV5-1 and TRBJ1-6; tentative D call: TRBD1 (6 bases). The CDR3 totals 15 residues. Between the trimmed V and J ends, which lost 4 bases and 4 bases, there was a span of 12 bases. Looked up from germline, CDR1 is SGHRS and CDR2 is YFSETQ. The CDR3 protein is CASSQQGVYNSPLHF. The CDR3 DNA follows: TGCGCCAGCAGCCAACAGGGAGTATATAATTCACCCCTCCACTTT.

This clone was picked up many times. The chain is built from TRBV5-6 and TRBJ1-5; D is ambiguous. The CDR3 runs 19 residues. CDR1 is SGHDT, CDR2 YYEEEE, per germline. Trimming shortened V by 0 bases and J by 0 bases, and 19 bases separated the two germline ends. This chain's CDR3 is CASSLAAASRVDSNQPQHF. As DNA, the CDR3 is TGTGCCAGCAGCTTGGCCGCCGCATCCCGGGTGGATAGCAATCAGCCCCAGCATTTT.

The chain links TRBV6-1 to TRBJ1-2; TRBD1 might be the D (5 bases). Trimming took off 1 base at V and 3 bases at J, with 15 bases between the two ends. The CDR3 sequence is 16 residues long. Germline V gene lookup returns CDR1 MNHNS and CDR2 SASEGT. The CDR3 DNA reads TGTGCCAGCAGTGAAGGGGTTAAGCCGGGGGACTATGGCTACACCTTC. Its translation is CASSEGVKPGDYGYTF.

The chain employs TRBV19 and TRBJ2-6; D is perhaps TRBD2 (5 bases). The germline gives CDR1 LNHDA, CDR2 SQIVND (reference sequence). CDR3 length: 15 amino acids. V lost 5 bases to trimming and J lost 0 bases, with 8 bases between them. The DNA of the CDR3 is TGTGCCAGTAGTTTCCGGGACTCTGGGGCCAACGTCCTGACTTTC. Its protein product is CASSFRDSGANVLTF.

The genes are TRBV27 and TRBJ2-7; 7 nucleotides match TRBD1. J gave up 2 bases and V 5 bases, and 6 bases lay outside the gene matches. CDR3 length: 14 residues. Germline V CDR1 and CDR2: MNHEY, SMNVEV (reference sequence). This chain's CDR3 is CASSPNRGPYEQYF. DNA for the CDR3: TGTGCCAGCAGTCCAAACAGGGGTCCCTACGAGCAGTACTTC.

The V call is TRBV18, the J call TRBJ2-7, with a weak D call TRBD1 (5 bases). Germline V lookup: CDR1 KGHSH, CDR2 LQKENI. The V and J ends lost 2 bases and 1 base respectively, with 9 bases between them. CDR3 length equals 14 residues. The CDR3 sequence: CASSPTRASYEQYF. DNA of the CDR3: TGTGCCAGCTCACCAACCAGGGCTTCCTACGAGCAGTACTTC.

V usage is TRBV4-2 and J usage is TRBJ2-1, with 9 bases lining up with TRBD2. Germline CDR1 is LGHNA and CDR2 is YNFKEQ. The junction had 3 bases not matched to a gene; V was cut back by 1 base and J by 2 bases. This CDR3 contains 16 residues. Written as DNA, the CDR3 is TGTGCCAGCAGCCAAGGACTAGCGGAGACCTACAATGAGCAGTTCTTC. Amino acids: CASSQGLAETYNEQFF.

This clone was recorded only once. The chain has TRBV18 and TRBJ1-5, with a weak D call TRBD1 (6 bases). Germline values: CDR1 KGHSH, CDR2 LQKENI. The V and J ends lost 3 bases and 5 bases respectively, with 11 bases between them. The CDR3 sequence is 14 residues long. Here the CDR3 reads CASSPLGADQPQHF. The CDR3 DNA is TGTGCCAGCTCACCGTTGGGGGCGGATCAGCCCCAGCATTTT.

V gene TRBV2 combines with J gene TRBJ1-1; 8 bases fit TRBD1. The CDR3 length is 11 residues. The V gene end was trimmed by 10 bases and the J gene end by 5 bases; junction bases not matched to a gene: 3. Germline assignment: CDR1 SNHLY and CDR2 FYNNEI. The CDR3 sequence: CAITGGTEAFF. The CDR3 DNA reads as TGTGCCATTACAGGGGGTACTGAAGCTTTCTTT.